The 6 T cell receptor beta chains below all came from one sample that was sequenced in a study of blood T cell repertoires in COVID-19. Produced via immunoSEQ multiplex PCR; TCRdb's table is partial and in-frame only. The repertoire holds some 270,000 clones, with 80% to 90% as singletons. The material sequenced was peripheral blood. The receptors come from a woman between 65 and 79 years old with acute or convalescent COVID-19.

The chain carries TRBV5-5 and TRBJ2-5; D may be TRBD2 (5 bases). This CDR3 contains 13 residues. V was cut by 4 bases and J by 5 bases, with 12 bases left in between. CDR1 and CDR2 from the germline V gene are SGHKS and YYEKEE (reference sequence). The CDR3 DNA reads as TGTGCCAGCAGCCTGAGGACGGGGGAGACCCAGTACTTC. Protein sequence: CASSLRTGETQYF.

This clone was counted a single time. The V gene is TRBV5-1, the J gene TRBJ2-3, with D hard to call. The germline V gene encodes CDR1 SGHRS and CDR2 YFSETQ. The V gene lost 0 bases and the J gene lost 11 bases, with 13 bases spanning the gap. The CDR3 covers 13 residues. Here the CDR3 DNA reads TGCGCCAGCAGCTTGGGTGGTGAGAGTGGGCAGTATTTT. It encodes CASSLGGESGQYF. Using reference TRBV5-1 and TRBJ2-3 for the parts outside the CDR3, the full variable domain is KAGVTQTPRYLIKTRGQQVTLSCSPISGHRSVSWYQQTPGQGLQFLFEYFSETQRNKGNFPGRFSGRQFSNSRSEMNVSTLELGDSALYLCASSLGGESGQYFGPGTRLTVL.

J is TRBJ2-1 and V is TRBV6-5; weak D call: TRBD2 (5 bases). This CDR3 spans 13 amino acids. V lost 11 bases and J lost 8, with 19 bases in between. Germline CDR1 is MNHEY and CDR2 is SVGAGI. This CDR3 reads CAARLTSGHEQFF. CDR3 coding DNA: TGTGCCGCCAGGCTGACCAGCGGCCATGAGCAGTTCTTC.

The chain links TRBV6-5 to TRBJ2-3; TRBD2 agrees at 7 bases. J lost 4 bases, V lost 9 bases, and 4 bases had no gene match. Germline CDR1 MNHEY, CDR2 SVGAGI. The CDR3 loop spans 12 amino acids. CDR3 sequence (DNA): TGTGCCAGTCAGCGGGGCGCAGATACGCAGTATTTT. It yields the protein CASQRGADTQYF.

V is TRBV5-1 and J is TRBJ1-3; TRBD1 matches at 8 bases. The junction had 6 bases not matched to a gene; V was cut back by 4 bases and J by 0 bases. Germline CDR1 SGHRS, CDR2 YFSETQ. This CDR3 contains 16 residues. The CDR3 reads CASSGSGQVSGNTIYF. CDR3 nucleotides: TGCGCCAGCAGCGGATCGGGACAGGTCTCTGGAAACACCATATATTTT.

The rearrangement links TRBV11-2 to TRBJ1-1, with 7 bases that match TRBD1. Germline-derived CDR1 and CDR2 are SGHAT and FQNNGV. J was trimmed by 7 bases and V by 3 bases; bases with no gene match: 2. There are 12 residues in the CDR3. The CDR3 reads CASSFDRDEAFF. The CDR3 DNA reads TGTGCCAGCAGCTTCGACAGGGATGAAGCTTTCTTT.